This T cell receptor (beta chain) was profiled in a study of OX40 agonist ivuxolimab in advanced cancers. The CDR3 has 15 residues. Germline V lookup: CDR1 SGHRS, CDR2 YFSETQ. V lost 0 bases, J lost 2 bases, and 8 bases lay in between. Overall study findings and caveats: CD8+ T cells (on average) carried more expanded clones than CD4+ T cells.

A word on this clone: Its specificity is not known.

Libraries were prepared by immunoSEQ multiplex PCR; TCRdb keeps only in-frame clonotypes and omits some of them. Counted here are about 58,000 clones, approximately 75% occurring once; the ten biggest clones make up about 0.8%. This sequence was found in an adult with an advanced solid tumor such as melanoma, head and neck, liver or kidney cancer. The source was CD4+ or CD8+ T cells sorted from blood, collected in a trial of the OX40 agonist ivuxolimab. This chain connects TRBV5-1 to TRBJ2-2; weak D call: TRBD1 (6 bases). CDR3 protein: CASSLEGHNTGELFF. CDR3 DNA sequence: TGCGCCAGCAGCTTGGAGGGACACAACACCGGGGAGCTGTTTTTT. Combining the CDR3 with reference TRBV5-1 and TRBJ2-2 gives the whole variable domain KAGVTQTPRYLIKTRGQQVTLSCSPISGHRSVSWYQQTPGQGLQFLFEYFSETQRNKGNFPGRFSGRQFSNSRSEMNVSTLELGDSALYLCASSLEGHNTGELFFGEGSRLTVL.